One sample yielded the 30 T cell receptor beta chains listed below, sequenced in a study of T cells after posttransplantation cyclophosphamide. Generated by immunoSEQ multiplex PCR, the TCRdb table keeps only in-frame clones and is missing some. The sample shows around 4,400 clones, 65% to 80% of them seen only once. Busulfan-fludarabine conditioning, marrow transplant, and cyclophosphamide on days +3 and +4 were administered. This specimen consisted of PBMCs, obtained roughly 30 days after a stem cell transplant with posttransplant cyclophosphamide. These receptors originate from a male patient in his fifties or sixties who received an allogeneic stem cell transplant from an unrelated donor, was CMV-positive, and had acute GVHD only. Some of the T cells may derive from the graft donor.

The rearrangement uses TRBV15 and TRBJ1-5; tentative D call: TRBD1 (5 bases). Germline V lookup: CDR1 LNHNV, CDR2 YYDKDF (reference sequence). Deletions cut 0 bases from V and 5 bases from J, with 11 bases between. The CDR3 covers 15 residues. CDR3 protein: CATSRDLGGHQPQHF. CDR3 DNA: TGTGCCACCAGCAGAGATCTCGGGGGACATCAGCCCCAGCATTTT.

The chain recombines TRBV18 with TRBJ1-1; D is possibly TRBD1 (5 bases). The V end was cut by 4 bases, the J end by 0 bases, with 9 bases between. The CDR3 length is 14 residues. Germline V lookup: CDR1 KGHSH, CDR2 LQKENI. The CDR3 protein is CASSLDILNTEAFF. CDR3 coding DNA: TGTGCCAGCTCACTGGACATCCTGAACACTGAAGCTTTCTTT.

The J gene is TRBJ1-2, the V gene TRBV30; the D is unclear. The length of the CDR3 is 14 residues. Trimming pared 0 bases from V and 6 bases from J, leaving 14 bases between. Germline V gives CDR1 GTSNPN, CDR2 SVGIG (reference sequence). The CDR3: CAWSVGIFEDGYTF. CDR3 nucleotide sequence: TGTGCCTGGAGTGTCGGTATCTTTGAGGATGGCTACACCTTC.

The chain combines TRBV5-8 with TRBJ2-3; TRBD2 matches at 7 bases. With V trimmed by 0 bases and J by 2 bases, 6 bases remained unmatched. Germline CDR1 SGHTS, CDR2 YDEGEE. The CDR3 sequence is 16 residues long. The CDR3 DNA follows: TGTGCCAGCAGCTTGGGGACTAGGAGTTTCACAGATACGCAGTATTTT. Translated, it gives CASSLGTRSFTDTQYF.

This clone was seen only once. The chain couples TRBV7-9 to TRBJ2-7; 11 nucleotides agree with TRBD1. V trimming: 5 bases; J trimming: 2 bases; junction bases outside the gene matches: 5. The CDR3 is made up of 15 amino acids. In germline, CDR1 is SEHNR, CDR2 FQNEAQ (reference sequence). As DNA, the CDR3 is TGTGCCAGCAGCCCGGGACAGGGGGGCGCCTACGAGCAGTACTTC. It specifies CASSPGQGGAYEQYF.

The V call is TRBV5-4, the J call TRBJ2-7; D is perhaps TRBD2 (5 bases). The CDR3 extends over 16 amino acids. CDR1 is SGHNT and CDR2 is YYREEE in the germline V gene (reference sequence). V lost 0 bases, J lost 2 bases, and 15 bases lay in between. The CDR3 sequence: CASSLDGSVLTYEQYF. The DNA of the CDR3 is TGTGCCAGCAGCTTGGATGGTAGCGTTTTGACCTACGAGCAGTACTTC. The full variable domain, in which reference TRBV5-4 and TRBJ2-7 provide the parts outside the CDR3, is ETGVTQSPTHLIKTRGQQVTLRCSSQSGHNTVSWYQQALGQGPQFIFQYYREEENGRGNFPPRFSGLQFPNYSSELNVNALELDDSALYLCASSLDGSVLTYEQYFGPGTRLTVT.

CDR3 protein: CASSSEQGSYEQYF. The DNA of the CDR3 is TGTGCCAGCAGTTCAGAGCAGGGGTCCTACGAGCAGTACTTC. This rearrangement joins TRBV27 to TRBJ2-7; maybe TRBD1 (6 bases). This CDR3 is built from 14 residues. The V gene lost 4 bases and the J gene lost 1 base, with 11 bases spanning the gap. Germline CDR1 and CDR2: MNHEY and SMNVEV (reference sequence).

The CDR3 region has the DNA TGTGCCAGCAGCTTGGGCGGGAATGAGCAGTTCTTC. Amino acids: CASSLGGNEQFF. The rearrangement joins TRBV5-4 to TRBJ2-1, with D maybe TRBD2 (5 bases). Germline V gene sequence: CDR1 SGHNT, CDR2 YYREEE (reference sequence). There are 12 residues in the CDR3. V shed 0 bases and J shed 7 bases, with 5 bases lying between them.

The chain uses TRBV11-2 and TRBJ2-2, with 7 bases fitting TRBD1. Germline V lookup: CDR1 SGHAT, CDR2 FQNNGV. CDR3 size: 16 residues. J lost 7 bases, V lost 2 bases, and 10 bases had no gene match. CDR3 amino acids: CASSLQLTGAHGELFF. The CDR3 DNA reads TGTGCCAGCAGCTTACAGTTAACAGGGGCGCACGGGGAGCTGTTTTTT.

This clone has just a few counts. The genes are TRBV30 and TRBJ1-1; tentative D call: TRBD1 (6 bases). The germline V gene encodes CDR1 GTSNPN and CDR2 SVGIG (reference sequence). The CDR3 sequence is 13 residues long. V lost 0 bases to trimming and J lost 8 bases, with 13 bases between them. CDR3 in DNA: TGTGCCTGGAGTGTTCCGGGGGGCGGGGAAGCTTTCTTT. Its translation: CAWSVPGGGEAFF.

By sample share, this clone is large. The chain recombines TRBV19 with TRBJ1-2, with 7 bases identical to TRBD1. The V gene end was trimmed by 3 bases and the J gene end by 4 bases; junction bases not matched to a gene: 5. The CDR3 contains 14 residues. Germline lookup yields CDR1 LNHDA and CDR2 SQIVND (reference sequence). CDR3 residues: CASSIFYRGYGYTF. CDR3 sequence (DNA): TGTGCCAGTAGTATCTTCTACAGGGGCTATGGCTACACCTTC.

This clone was counted once. The rearrangement uses TRBV28 and TRBJ2-7; TRBD2 aligns across 11 bases. The CDR3 is 19 residues long. Germline assignment: CDR1 MDHEN and CDR2 SYDVKM. Trimming removed 3 bases from V and 9 bases from J; junction bases left unmatched: 22. The DNA for the CDR3 is TGTGCCAGCAGTTTGGTACTAGCGGGAGATTCCCTACTCAGGCGGGGGCAGTACTTC. The encoded protein is CASSLVLAGDSLLRRGQYF.

The chain recombines TRBV19 with TRBJ2-2; 8 bases line up with TRBD2. The CDR3 has 14 residues. Trimming at V came to 3 bases and at J to 5 bases, leaving 2 bases not matched to a gene. The germline gives CDR1 LNHDA, CDR2 SQIVND (reference sequence). The CDR3 sequence: CASSIRGGTGELFF. CDR3 in DNA: TGTGCCAGTAGTATCCGGGGGGGGACCGGGGAGCTGTTTTTT. The variable domain in full, with the rest retrieved from reference TRBV19 and TRBJ2-2, is DGGITQSPKYLFRKEGQNVTLSCEQNLNHDAMYWYRQDPGQGLRLIYYSQIVNDFQKGDIAEGYSVSREKKESFPLTVTSAQKNPTAFYLCASSIRGGTGELFFGEGSRLTVL.

The chain couples TRBV5-6 to TRBJ1-1, with D perhaps matching TRBD1 (5 bases). Germline V gene lookup returns CDR1 SGHDT and CDR2 YYEEEE. With 3 bases removed from V and 11 bases from J, the gap between germline ends came to 17 bases. The CDR3 is 13 amino acids. CDR3 sequence reads: CASSSTGPRGAFF. DNA of the CDR3: TGTGCCAGCAGCTCGACCGGGCCCCGGGGGGCTTTCTTT.

The rearrangement joins TRBV13 to TRBJ2-1; 9 bases are a match to TRBD2. The germline gives CDR1 PRHDT, CDR2 FYEKMQ (reference sequence). The CDR3 spans 14 residues. Losses at the gene ends were 8 bases for V and 3 bases for J; bases not matched to a gene: 5. In DNA, the CDR3 is TGTGCCAGCTCCCTAGCGGGACACTACAATGAGCAGTTCTTC. It specifies CASSLAGHYNEQFF.

The J gene is TRBJ2-1, the V gene TRBV4-1; 9 nucleotides match TRBD2. Germline V gene sequence: CDR1 MGHRA, CDR2 YSYEKL. This CDR3 contains 16 residues. Losses at the gene ends were 0 bases for V and 12 bases for J; bases not matched to a gene: 12. CDR3 residues: CASSQDQGGRGKGQFF. The CDR3 bases are TGCGCCAGCAGCCAAGATCAGGGCGGGAGGGGCAAGGGGCAGTTCTTC.

The chain couples TRBV11-3 to TRBJ2-1; D possibly corresponds to TRBD2 (6 bases). V was clipped by 2 bases and J by 8 bases, with 16 bases between them. The CDR3 contains 15 residues. Looked up from germline, CDR1 is SGHNT and CDR2 is YENEEA. In nucleotides, the CDR3 is TGTGCCAGCAGCTTAACACCCGGGAGTTTCGATGAGCAGTTCTTC. Translated: CASSLTPGSFDEQFF. Drawing the rest from reference TRBV11-3 and TRBJ2-1, the complete variable domain is EAGVVQSPRYKIIEKKQPVAFWCNPISGHNTLYWYLQNLGQGPELLIRYENEEAVDDSQLPKDRFSAERLKGVDSTLKIQPAELGDSAVYLCASSLTPGSFDEQFFGPGTRLTVL.

This clone was seen a handful of times. V is TRBV7-9 and J is TRBJ2-1, with D possibly matching TRBD1 (6 bases). This CDR3 has 16 residues. V was pared by 5 bases and J by 5 bases, with 19 bases between. The germline CDR1 and CDR2 sequences are SEHNR and FQNEAQ (reference sequence). Written as DNA, the CDR3 is TGTGCCAGCAGCCAAGATCTGACAGGCTTTAACAATGAGCAGTTCTTC. As protein: CASSQDLTGFNNEQFF.

The chain uses TRBV7-2 and TRBJ2-2; maybe TRBD2 (7 bases). Trimming took 2 bases from V and 9 from J, leaving 19 bases between them. The CDR3 extends over 16 amino acids. Germline lookup yields CDR1 SGHTA and CDR2 FQGNSA. The CDR3 spells CASSLFTRGRPRELFF. The CDR3 DNA reads TGTGCCAGCAGCTTATTTACGCGGGGGCGGCCCCGGGAGCTGTTTTTT.

This clone was counted between two and nine times. This chain uses TRBV28 with TRBJ2-2, with 7 positions matching TRBD1. This CDR3 comprises 13 residues. The V and J ends lost 3 bases and 5 bases, in that order; junction bases with no gene match: 0. The germline gives CDR1 MDHEN, CDR2 SYDVKM. Here the CDR3 reads CASSLTGTGELFF. CDR3 sequence (DNA): TGTGCCAGCAGTTTGACAGGGACCGGGGAGCTGTTTTTT. Full variable domain (remainder filled in from reference TRBV28 and TRBJ2-2): DVKVTQSSRYLVKRTGEKVFLECVQDMDHENMFWYRQDPGLGLRLIYFSYDVKMKEKGDIPEGYSVSREKKERFSLILESASTNQTSMYLCASSLTGTGELFFGEGSRLTVL.

This clone was found a few times. This sequence joins TRBV7-2 and TRBJ2-7, with 8 nucleotides matching TRBD1. This CDR3 region has 13 residues. J gave up 6 bases and V 4 bases, and 5 bases lay outside the gene matches. CDR1 and CDR2 from the germline V gene are SGHTA and FQGNSA. The chain's CDR3 is CASSSPDRVEQYF. In DNA, the CDR3 is TGTGCCAGCAGCTCCCCGGACAGGGTCGAGCAGTACTTC.

This clone was seen a few times. CDR3 amino acids: CASKQGLAVTYEQYF. The CDR3 DNA follows: TGTGCCAGCAAACAGGGACTAGCGGTTACCTACGAGCAGTACTTC. The V call is TRBV4-2, the J call TRBJ2-7, with 11 positions matching TRBD2. Trimming cost V 7 bases and J 2 bases; bases outside gene matches: 7. This CDR3 contains 15 residues. CDR1 LGHNA and CDR2 YNFKEQ come from the germline V gene.

The chain recombines TRBV4-1 with TRBJ1-1; unclear D gene. The CDR3 consists of 15 residues. Trimming took 1 base from V and 4 from J, leaving 13 bases between them. Germline V lookup: CDR1 MGHRA, CDR2 YSYEKL. CDR3 loop: CASSQGEGLGTEAFF. In nucleotides, the CDR3 is TGCGCCAGCAGCCAAGGGGAGGGCTTGGGCACTGAAGCTTTCTTT.

This chain links TRBV7-2 with TRBJ2-5, with 8 bases lining up with TRBD2. CDR1 is SGHTA and CDR2 is FQGNSA in the germline V gene. The CDR3 runs to 13 residues. J gave up 6 bases and V 4 bases, and 4 bases lay outside the gene matches. DNA of the CDR3: TGTGCCAGCAGCTCGGGACTAGGTCAGACCCAGTACTTC. This translates into CASSSGLGQTQYF.

About this clone itself: At one end, the junction sequence differs from germline, possibly due to a read error. CDR3 amino acids: CAWSTGGTSGYNEQFF. DNA for the CDR3: TGTGCCTGGAGTACAGGGGGGACTAGCGGATACAATGAACAGTTCTTC. The gene calls are TRBV30 and TRBJ2-1; 11 bases match TRBD2. Looked up from germline, CDR1 is GTSNPN and CDR2 is SVGIG (reference sequence). CDR3 length: 16 amino acids.

This clone was seen just once. V usage is TRBV7-9 and J usage is TRBJ1-6, with 7 positions matching TRBD1. The CDR3 contains 15 residues. CDR1 and CDR2 (germline): SEHNR, FQNEAQ (reference sequence). Losses at the gene ends were 6 bases for V and 6 bases for J; bases not matched to a gene: 8. As DNA, the CDR3 is TGTGCCAGCAGACCTCCCGGGACAGTTAATTCACCCCTCCACTTT. This translates into CASRPPGTVNSPLHF. The whole variable domain, remainder taken from reference TRBV7-9 and TRBJ1-6, is DTGVSQNPRHKITKRGQNVTFRCDPISEHNRLYWYRQTLGQGPEFLTYFQNEAQLEKSRLLSDRFSAERPKGSFSTLEIQRTEQGDSAMYLCASRPPGTVNSPLHFGNGTRLTVT.

DNA for the CDR3: TGTGCCAGCAGCTCTTTCAGGTTTTTGGCAAACAATCAGCCCCAGCATTTT. Translating it yields CASSSFRFLANNQPQHF. V usage is TRBV28 and J usage is TRBJ1-5; D gene unclear. CDR3 size: 17 residues. CDR1 and CDR2 from the germline V gene are MDHEN and SYDVKM. Trimming took off 6 bases at V and 3 bases at J, with 21 bases between the two ends.

This clone qualifies as large. In the same sample, other DNA sequences code for this CDR3. The chain uses TRBV30 and TRBJ1-3, with D uncertain. This CDR3 has 16 residues. The ends were cut back, 0 bases at V and 4 bases at J, with 16 bases in the middle. The germline CDR1 and CDR2 sequences are GTSNPN and SVGIG (reference sequence). In DNA form, the CDR3 reads TGTGCCTGGAGTGTCGGCATCCCTCCGGGGGGAAACACCATATATTTT. Translating gives CAWSVGIPPGGNTIYF.

Remarks on this clone: A read error is likely here: a far larger clone is one base away. Other DNA variants within this sample encode the same CDR3. The chain employs TRBV9 and TRBJ1-4; no clear D gene. Germline values: CDR1 SGDLS, CDR2 YYNGEE. There are 16 residues in the CDR3. V lost 4 bases and J lost 7, with 20 bases in between. The CDR3 sequence is CASSPPPSGRGEKLFF. The CDR3 DNA reads as TGTGCCAGCAGCCCCCCTCCGAGTGGCCGCGGTGAAAAACTGTTTTTT.

The V call is TRBV2, the J call TRBJ2-5, with D uncertain. Germline V CDR1 and CDR2: SNHLY, FYNNEI. Trimming took 1 base from V and 6 from J, leaving 15 bases between them. CDR3 length equals 15 residues. For the CDR3, the DNA is TGTGCCAGCAGTGAAGACGGTACAGCTCGACAGACCCAGTACTTC. Translating gives CASSEDGTARQTQYF.